This TCR beta chain was observed in a study of T cell repertoires in ileal Crohn's disease. Across the study: At surgery, 30% to 40% of patients smoked, with median disease duration 7.9 years. About half received postoperative treatment, around 10 with thiopurines and 15 to 20 anti-TNF. From the resection specimen's proximal margin, biopsies were taken as MI.

The time point here: proximal margin of the surgical specimen (macroscopically non-inflamed). For this clone: Its antigen is unidentified.

Method: immunoSEQ multiplex PCR; TCRdb's copy keeps in-frame clones and lacks some. The sample carries thousands of clones, roughly 78% recorded once. Study observations and caveats: Sorted CD8 T cells held more high-frequency clones than CD4.

V was cut by 2 bases and J by 2 bases, with 15 bases left in between. This CDR3 contains 16 residues. Material for sequencing was ileal tissue. The rearrangement uses TRBV23-1 and TRBJ2-5; either TRBD1 or TRBD2 may fit D (6 bases each). TRBV23-1 is an ORF, and what it does is uncertain. The source of this sequence is an adult with Crohn's disease. The CDR3 reads CASSQQAGGLQETQYF. The CDR3 DNA reads TGCGCCAGCAGTCAACAGGCCGGGGGCCTACAAGAGACCCAGTACTTC.